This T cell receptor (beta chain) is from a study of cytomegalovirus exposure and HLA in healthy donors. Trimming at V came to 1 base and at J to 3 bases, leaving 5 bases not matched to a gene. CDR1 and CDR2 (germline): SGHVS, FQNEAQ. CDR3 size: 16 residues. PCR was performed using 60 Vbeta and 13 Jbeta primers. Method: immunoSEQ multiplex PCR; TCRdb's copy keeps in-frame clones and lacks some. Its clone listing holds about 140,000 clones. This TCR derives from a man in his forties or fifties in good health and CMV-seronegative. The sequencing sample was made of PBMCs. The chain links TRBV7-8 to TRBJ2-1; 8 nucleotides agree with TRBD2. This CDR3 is CASSLGPSGGYNEQFF. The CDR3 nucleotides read TGTGCCAGCAGCTTAGGGCCGAGCGGGGGCTACAATGAGCAGTTCTTC.